These 27 T cell receptor beta chains share one sample of origin, sequenced in a study of patients and donors after allogeneic stem cell transplantation. One entry per CDR3 protein, called by TCRdb with MiXCR from the RT-PCR reads. The table has around 3,000 distinct CDR3 sequences, under 7% seen once; the top ten hold over 13%. The sequencing input was blood, either unsorted or a sorted T cell fraction (not recorded which). Receptors were obtained from a human donor who was either an allogeneic HSCT recipient or a stem cell or donor lymphocyte infusion donor (not recorded which). It is not recorded whose cells these are; they may come from a transplant donor.

By frequency in the sample, this clonotype is medium-sized. V is TRBV6-1 and J is TRBJ2-5; perhaps TRBD2 as D (6 bases). The germline CDR1 and CDR2 sequences are MNHNS and SASEGT. The CDR3 loop spans 16 amino acids. Trimming pared 0 bases from V and 5 bases from J, leaving 16 bases between. This chain's CDR3 is CASSEAGLSSWETQYF. The CDR3 bases are TGTGCCAGCAGTGAAGCAGGACTATCAAGCTGGGAGACCCAGTACTTC.

This clonotype is labeled as medium-sized (0.01 to 0.1%). The chain employs TRBV11-3 and TRBJ2-5, with D perhaps TRBD1 or TRBD2 (5 bases each). Germline V gene data show CDR1 as SGHNT and CDR2 as YENEEA. There are 13 residues in the CDR3. The V gene lost 5 bases and the J gene lost 2 bases, with 9 bases spanning the gap. For the CDR3, the DNA is TGTGCCAGCAGCGAGGGGCCTCAAGAGACCCAGTACTTC. It codes for CASSEGPQETQYF.

This clonotype is labeled medium-sized. This rearrangement joins TRBV7-9 to TRBJ2-6, with no clear D. This CDR3 region has 15 residues. CDR1 is SEHNR, CDR2 FQNEAQ, per germline (reference sequence). V was pared by 4 bases and J by 4 bases, with 11 bases between. The CDR3 DNA reads TGTGCCAGCAGCTCTACGTCCCCCGGGGCCAACGTCCTGACTTTC. This encodes CASSSTSPGANVLTF.

Judged by abundance, this clonotype is medium-sized. This chain connects TRBV6-5 to TRBJ1-2, with 8 bases identical to TRBD1. The CDR3 has 13 residues. Germline V gene data show CDR1 as MNHEY and CDR2 as SVGAGI. V gave up 6 bases and J gave up 2 bases; unmatched junction bases: 2. CDR3 loop: CASRWDRNYGYTF. The CDR3 DNA is TGTGCCAGCAGATGGGACAGGAACTATGGCTACACCTTC.

By share, this clonotype ranks as medium-sized. The chain combines TRBV9 with TRBJ2-5; D is possibly TRBD1 (6 bases). The V gene lost 0 bases and the J gene lost 6 bases, with 9 bases spanning the gap. Germline assignment: CDR1 SGDLS and CDR2 YYNGEE. CDR3 length: 13 residues. The CDR3 here is CASSVAQGKTQYF. CDR3 DNA: TGTGCCAGCAGCGTAGCTCAGGGGAAGACCCAGTACTTC. The whole variable domain, remainder taken from reference TRBV9 and TRBJ2-5, is DSGVTQTPKHLITATGQRVTLRCSPRSGDLSVYWYQQSLDQGLQFLIQYYNGEERAKGNILERFSAQQFPDLHSELNLSSLELGDSALYFCASSVAQGKTQYFGPGTRLLVL.

This clonotype is categorized as medium-sized. This sequence joins TRBV20-1 and TRBJ2-3, with TRBD2 identical over 9 bases. The CDR3 length is 14 residues. Germline lookup yields CDR1 DFQATT and CDR2 SNEGSKA (reference sequence). V shed 5 bases, J shed 5 bases, and the junction held 8 bases outside the gene matches. The CDR3 loop is CSAPSSGAGDTQYF. The CDR3 bases are TGCAGTGCTCCCTCTAGCGGGGCCGGAGATACGCAGTATTTT.

This clonotype was detected a few times. The CDR3 DNA sequence: TGTGCCAGCAGCTTGATCCCGGGCAATGAGCAGTTCTTC. It codes for CASSLIPGNEQFF. J is TRBJ2-1 and V is TRBV5-5; D is undetermined. The CDR3 is 13 residues long. Trimming shortened V by 1 base and J by 6 bases, and 8 bases separated the two germline ends. Germline CDR1 is SGHKS and CDR2 is YYEKEE (reference sequence).

This clonotype is labeled as medium-sized. J is TRBJ2-1 and V is TRBV7-2, with 7 bases fitting TRBD1. Germline CDR1 SGHTA, CDR2 FQGNSA. Losses at the gene ends were 4 bases for V and 4 bases for J; bases not matched to a gene: 7. The CDR3 spans 15 residues. CDR3 protein: CASSSTGNSYNEQFF. CDR3 nucleotides: TGTGCCAGCAGCTCGACAGGGAATAGTTACAATGAGCAGTTCTTC.

This clonotype was seen more than once but under ten times. V usage is TRBV5-5 and J usage is TRBJ1-1; tentative D call: TRBD1 (5 bases). The V and J ends lost 4 bases and 0 bases respectively, with 10 bases between them. Germline V gene lookup returns CDR1 SGHKS and CDR2 YYEKEE (reference sequence). This CDR3 has 14 amino acids. Here the CDR3 reads CASSLTTVNTEAFF. Written as DNA, the CDR3 is TGTGCCAGCAGCCTGACGACAGTGAACACTGAAGCTTTCTTT.

This clonotype was detected a few times. V usage is TRBV4-1 and J usage is TRBJ2-7, with D perhaps TRBD1 (5 bases). The germline gives CDR1 MGHRA, CDR2 YSYEKL. Trimming shortened V by 4 bases and J by 2 bases, and 12 bases separated the two germline ends. There are 14 residues in the CDR3. This chain's CDR3 is CASSPGIGAYEQYF. The CDR3 nucleotides are TGCGCCAGCAGCCCAGGCATAGGGGCCTACGAGCAGTACTTC.

This clonotype is termed medium-sized. V usage is TRBV6-2 or TRBV6-3 and J usage is TRBJ1-1; D call uncertain. The CDR3 consists of 11 residues. CDR1 and CDR2 from the germline V gene are MNHEY and SVGEGT. The V gene lost 4 bases and the J gene lost 5 bases, with 5 bases spanning the gap. DNA for the CDR3: TGTGCCAGCAGTTTGGGTACTGAAGCTTTCTTT. Protein: CASSLGTEAFF.

This clonotype came up a few times. The V gene is TRBV7-2, the J gene TRBJ1-2, with D unresolved. Germline V lookup: CDR1 SGHTA, CDR2 FQGNSA. CDR3 length equals 13 residues. Trimming pared 0 bases from V and 6 bases from J, leaving 8 bases between. The CDR3 loop is CASSLAERDGYTF. The CDR3 DNA reads as TGTGCCAGCAGCTTAGCGGAGAGGGATGGCTACACCTTC.

This clonotype is categorized as medium-sized. V is TRBV30 and J is TRBJ2-7; tentative D call: TRBD2 (5 bases). Germline V gene sequence: CDR1 GTSNPN, CDR2 SVGIG (reference sequence). Trimming removed 3 bases from V and 4 bases from J, with 13 bases in between. CDR3 length: 13 amino acids. For the CDR3, the DNA is TGTGCCTGGAGATCGGAGAGGGTTTACGAGCAGTACTTC. Protein product: CAWRSERVYEQYF.

This clonotype is medium-sized in the sample. The rearrangement joins TRBV6-5 to TRBJ2-3; 7 bases align to TRBD1. This CDR3 comprises 15 residues. J was trimmed by 0 bases and V by 6 bases; bases with no gene match: 6. Germline CDR1 is MNHEY and CDR2 is SVGAGI. The CDR3 sequence: CASREEGASTDTQYF. The CDR3 DNA sequence: TGTGCCAGCAGGGAAGAGGGGGCTAGCACAGATACGCAGTATTTT.

Judged by abundance, this clonotype is medium-sized. V is TRBV5-4 and J is TRBJ2-3; 8 bases are shared with TRBD2. Germline V gene sequence: CDR1 SGHNT, CDR2 YYREEE (reference sequence). The CDR3 consists of 16 residues. Trimming at V came to 0 bases and at J to 4 bases, leaving 7 bases not matched to a gene. The chain's CDR3 is CASSLGTGLVSDTQYF. Here the CDR3 DNA reads TGTGCCAGCAGCTTGGGCACGGGACTAGTGTCAGATACGCAGTATTTT.

The rearrangement joins TRBV5-1 to TRBJ1-2; D possibly corresponds to TRBD1 (5 bases). Trimming stripped 4 bases from V and 8 bases from J, with 15 bases between. Germline V gene lookup returns CDR1 SGHRS and CDR2 YFSETQ. The CDR3 length is 13 residues. The CDR3 loop is CASSPRGSEGYTF. In nucleotides, the CDR3 is TGCGCCAGCAGCCCCCGGGGGAGTGAAGGCTACACCTTC.

In its sample, this clonotype is medium-sized. The chain carries TRBV6-2 or TRBV6-3 and TRBJ2-2, with D hard to call. V lost 5 bases and J lost 7, with 8 bases in between. Germline CDR1 reads MNHEY; CDR2 reads SVGEGT. There are 12 residues in the CDR3. The CDR3 bases are TGTGCCAGCAGTCTTGGGGTCGGGGAGCTGTTTTTT. Amino acids: CASSLGVGELFF.

By frequency in the sample, this clonotype is medium-sized. The rearrangement uses TRBV29-1 and TRBJ2-1; 7 bases fit TRBD2. Losses at the gene ends were 5 bases for V and 5 bases for J; bases not matched to a gene: 9. The CDR3 sequence is 14 residues long. The germline V gene encodes CDR1 SQVTM and CDR2 ANQGSEA. For the CDR3, the DNA is TGCAGCGTTCCAAATCGGGACTACAACAATGAGCAGTTCTTC. Translating gives CSVPNRDYNNEQFF.

In its sample, this clonotype is medium-sized. The chain is built from TRBV15 and TRBJ1-3; D is perhaps TRBD1 (6 bases). The V end was cut by 0 bases, the J end by 4 bases, with 10 bases between. This CDR3 spans 15 amino acids. The germline gives CDR1 LNHNV, CDR2 YYDKDF (reference sequence). This CDR3 reads CATSRDPGAGNTIYF. DNA of the CDR3: TGTGCCACCAGCAGAGACCCGGGGGCAGGAAACACCATATATTTT.

This clonotype is judged medium-sized (0.01 to 0.1%). The chain recombines TRBV7-2 with TRBJ1-5, with 7 bases lining up with TRBD1. The germline V gene encodes CDR1 SGHTA and CDR2 FQGNSA. Trimming took 2 bases from V and 7 from J; bases not matched to a gene: 5. The CDR3 is made up of 14 amino acids. CDR3 coding DNA: TGTGCCAGCAGCTTACGACAGGGAGGACAGCCCCAGCATTTT. This codes for CASSLRQGGQPQHF.

This clonotype was found a few times. The V gene is TRBV28, the J gene TRBJ2-7, with unresolved D. The ends were cut back, 5 bases at V and 9 bases at J, with 11 bases in the middle. The CDR3 is 11 amino acids. Germline assignment: CDR1 MDHEN and CDR2 SYDVKM. The chain's CDR3 is CASSRTKGQYF. The DNA for the CDR3 is TGTGCCAGCAGTCGGACCAAGGGGCAGTACTTC.

This clonotype was seen only a few times. The chain uses TRBV7-8 and TRBJ2-2, with 11 bases matching TRBD2. Germline CDR1 and CDR2: SGHVS and FQNEAQ. The CDR3 sequence is 15 residues long. V was clipped by 1 base and J by 8 bases; unmatched bases: 3. The CDR3 coding sequence is TGTGCCAGCAGCTTAGAGCTAGCGGGAGGTGGGGAGCTGTTTTTT. It translates to CASSLELAGGGELFF.

This clonotype is categorized as medium-sized. The chain joins TRBV10-1 to TRBJ2-7; D gene uncertain. CDR3 size: 11 residues. Looked up from germline, CDR1 is WNHNN and CDR2 is SYGVQD (reference sequence). V dropped 2 bases and J dropped 4 bases, with 3 bases sitting between them. The CDR3 DNA reads TGCGCCAGCAGTGAGGGTTACGAGCAGTACTTC. Encoded protein: CASSEGYEQYF.

By frequency in the sample, this clonotype is medium-sized. The rearrangement links TRBV10-1 to TRBJ2-7, with D uncertain. The germline V gene has CDR1 WNHNN and CDR2 SYGVQD (reference sequence). The length of the CDR3 is 14 residues. The V and J ends lost 1 base and 6 bases respectively, with 13 bases between them. The chain's CDR3 is CASSEFHSGGEQYF. CDR3 nucleotide sequence: TGCGCCAGCAGTGAGTTTCACTCCGGCGGCGAGCAGTACTTC.

The DNA for the CDR3 is TGTGCCAGCAGCTTTTCCGGGGCCAGGGGAGGTGAGCAGTTCTTC. This translates into CASSFSGARGGEQFF. The chain combines TRBV7-8 with TRBJ2-1; either TRBD1 or TRBD2 may supply D (6 bases each). The CDR3 has 15 residues. V shed 3 bases and J shed 9 bases, with 18 bases lying between them. Germline CDR1 reads SGHVS; CDR2 reads FQNEAQ.

This clonotype is large within its sample. This chain joins TRBV9 and TRBJ1-5; unclear D gene. The CDR3 extends over 11 amino acids. CDR1 is SGDLS and CDR2 is YYNGEE in the germline V gene. The V and J ends lost 4 bases and 9 bases respectively, with 8 bases between them. CDR3 loop: CASSRPGPQHF. In DNA form, the CDR3 reads TGTGCCAGCAGCCGGCCGGGGCCCCAGCATTTT.

This clonotype ranks as medium-sized. This chain links TRBV29-1 with TRBJ2-5; possibly TRBD1 or TRBD2 for D (5 bases each). Trimming left V 7 bases short and J 2 bases short, with 14 bases between. Germline assignment: CDR1 SQVTM and CDR2 ANQGSEA. This CDR3 contains 13 residues. The CDR3 sequence: CSAGGGGQETQYF. The CDR3 DNA sequence: TGCAGCGCCGGTGGGGGTGGACAAGAGACCCAGTACTTC. Complete variable domain (other parts from reference TRBV29-1 and TRBJ2-5): SAVISQKPSRDICQRGTSLTIQCQVDSQVTMMFWYRQQPGQSLTLIATANQGSEATYESGFVIDKFPISRPNLTFSTLTVSNMSPEDSSIYLCSAGGGGQETQYFGPGTRLLVL.